This T cell receptor beta chain was found in a study of T cells in Graves' hyperthyroidism and ophthalmopathy. Study-wide results and limits: Appearing also in blood were most of the thyroid clonotypes expanded above 0.001.

Amplification of TCR beta CDR3 regions was performed using RNA transcripts as template. With the HTBI primer set, the TCR CDR3 went through a first round of RT-PCR. In TCRdb, the multiplex PCR reads were re-called with MiXCR into one record per CDR3 protein. Of approximately 710,000 distinct CDR3 sequences listed, 15% to 20% are singletons. V lost 6 bases and J lost 2; bases outside the gene matches: 4. Germline loops: CDR1 SEHNR, CDR2 FQNEAQ (reference sequence). This CDR3 has 14 residues. This clonotype showed up many times. Its antigen is unknown. Graves' hyperthyroidism is called stable when ophthalmopathy does not progress within 18 months. The patients, who ranged from 18 to 65 in age, presented with newly diagnosed hyperthyroidism lasting under 2 months. Pregnant or lactating patients were excluded, as were those with uncontrolled infection or other autoimmune disease.

V gene TRBV7-9 combines with J gene TRBJ2-3; 8 bases are a match to TRBD2. The TCR was taken from a man aged 50 to 60 with Graves' hyperthyroidism. The material sequenced was blood. CDR3 sequence (DNA): TGTGCCAGCAGGGGACTAGTCATCACAGATACGCAGTATTTT. This gives the protein CASRGLVITDTQYF.